This T cell receptor beta chain is drawn from a study of identical twins. Whole-study findings and limits: Potential partial confounding of zero-insertion analyses by invariant MAIT and iNKT cells was noted.

TCRdb independently ran MiXCR on the 5' RACE reads; one entry per CDR3 protein. The table records roughly 1.6 million distinct CDR3 sequences, about 32% of them present only once. Of note for this clonotype: No antigen is known for it.

This receptor was taken from a newborn girl in good health. Sequenced: cord blood.

CDR3 amino acids: CASSQVRATSEQFF. CDR3 in DNA: TGTGCCAGCAGCCAAGTTCGGGCTACATCTGAGCAGTTCTTC. The rearrangement links TRBV4-2 to TRBJ2-1; unclear D gene. The germline gives CDR1 LGHNA, CDR2 YNFKEQ. Trimming left V 1 base short and J 9 bases short, with 13 bases between. CDR3 length: 14 amino acids.